This T cell receptor beta chain was observed in a study of response to subunit inactivated influenza vaccine. Study-level results: Authors suggested seasonal influenza vaccinations each recruit few new T cells.

With V trimmed by 1 base and J by 5 bases, 15 bases remained unmatched. Germline V gene lookup returns CDR1 SGDLS and CDR2 YYNGEE. The CDR3 length is 18 residues. MiXCR was run by TCRdb on the RT-PCR reads, yielding one entry per CDR3 protein. The table lists roughly 650,000 distinct CDR3 sequences, approximately 14% of them singletons, with about 9.9% in the top ten. The table lists this clonotype with a few counts. The antigen remains undetermined. This TCR came from a man aged 50 or older who received an inactivated influenza vaccine. The material sequenced was PBMCs from blood, taken approximately 13 days after vaccination. The genes are TRBV9 and TRBJ2-5; 9 bases match TRBD1. The CDR3 sequence is CASSVLNSPGQGSETQYF. CDR3 sequence (DNA): TGTGCCAGCAGCGTATTGAACTCGCCGGGACAGGGTAGTGAGACCCAGTACTTC.